The clone carrying this T cell receptor (beta chain) was seen many times. Its antigen is undetermined. Molecular barcoding with unique molecular identifiers was used for the TCRbeta library. Each CDR3 protein is one row after TCRdb ran MiXCR on the PCR reads. This table holds 600,000 to 800,000 distinct CDR3 sequences, over 10% found once. This specimen belongs to a study of T-cell reconstitution after alpha-beta-depleted transplantation in children. Overall study results and limits: Approximately two months post-transplant, alpha-beta T cells reportedly originated from several hundred expanded graft clones. After one year, T-cell counts and TCRbeta diversity mostly came from new T cells. Surviving recipient T cells and intrathymic progenitors accounted for some patients' high TCRbeta diversity at day 60.

Trimming removed 3 bases from V and 0 bases from J, with 6 bases in between. CDR3 length: 14 residues. The germline V gene encodes CDR1 MGHRA and CDR2 YSYEKL. Material: PBMCs, obtained before TCRalphabeta/CD19-depleted stem cell transplant. The origin of this receptor is a girl between 2 and 10 years old with congenital amegakaryocytic thrombocytopenia, due to receive a stem cell transplant. The rearrangement links TRBV4-1 to TRBJ2-1; D remains ambiguous. CDR3 in DNA: TGCGCCAGCAGCCAGGGCGCCTCCTACAATGAGCAGTTCTTC. This translates into CASSQGASYNEQFF.